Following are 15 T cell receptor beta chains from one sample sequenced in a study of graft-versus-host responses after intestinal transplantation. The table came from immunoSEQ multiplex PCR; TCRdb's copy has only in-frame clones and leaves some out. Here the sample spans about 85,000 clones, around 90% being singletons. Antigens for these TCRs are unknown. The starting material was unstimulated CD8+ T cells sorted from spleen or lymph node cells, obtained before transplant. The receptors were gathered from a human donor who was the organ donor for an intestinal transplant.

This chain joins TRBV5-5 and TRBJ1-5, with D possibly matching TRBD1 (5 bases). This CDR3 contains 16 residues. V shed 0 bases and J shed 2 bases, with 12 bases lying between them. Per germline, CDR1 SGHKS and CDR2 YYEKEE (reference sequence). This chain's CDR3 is CASSLDGGRGNQPQHF. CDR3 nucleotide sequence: TGTGCCAGCAGCTTGGATGGGGGTCGGGGCAATCAGCCCCAGCATTTT.

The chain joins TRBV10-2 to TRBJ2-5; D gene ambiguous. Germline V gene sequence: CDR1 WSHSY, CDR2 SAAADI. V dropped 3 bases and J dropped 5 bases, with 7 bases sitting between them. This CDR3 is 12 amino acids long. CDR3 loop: CASSDFIETQYF. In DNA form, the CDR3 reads TGCGCCAGCAGTGATTTCATCGAGACCCAGTACTTC.

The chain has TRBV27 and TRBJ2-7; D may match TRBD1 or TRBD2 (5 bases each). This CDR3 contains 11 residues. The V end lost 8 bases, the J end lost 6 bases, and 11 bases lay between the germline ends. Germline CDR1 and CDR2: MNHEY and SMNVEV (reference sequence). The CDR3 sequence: CASSNGAEQYF. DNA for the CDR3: TGTGCCAGCTCCAACGGGGCCGAGCAGTACTTC.

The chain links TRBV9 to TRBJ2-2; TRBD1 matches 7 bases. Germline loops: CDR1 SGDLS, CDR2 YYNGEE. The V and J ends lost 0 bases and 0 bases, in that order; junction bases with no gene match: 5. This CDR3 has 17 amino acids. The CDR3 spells CASSVASQGANTGELFF. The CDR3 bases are TGTGCCAGCAGCGTAGCTAGTCAGGGGGCGAACACCGGGGAGCTGTTTTTT.

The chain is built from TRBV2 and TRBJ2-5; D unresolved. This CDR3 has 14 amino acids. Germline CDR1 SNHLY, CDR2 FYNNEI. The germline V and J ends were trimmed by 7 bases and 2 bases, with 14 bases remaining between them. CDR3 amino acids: CASIPRIPQETQYF. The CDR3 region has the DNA TGTGCCAGCATCCCCCGGATCCCACAAGAGACCCAGTACTTC.

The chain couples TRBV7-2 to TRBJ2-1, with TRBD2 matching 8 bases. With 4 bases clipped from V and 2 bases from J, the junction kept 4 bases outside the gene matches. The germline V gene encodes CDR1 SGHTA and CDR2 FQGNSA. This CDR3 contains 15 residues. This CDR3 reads CASSSLAEPYNEQFF. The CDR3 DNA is TGTGCCAGCAGCTCACTAGCGGAGCCCTACAATGAGCAGTTCTTC.

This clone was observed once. The chain's CDR3 is CASSIGTGGVGGYTF. The DNA for the CDR3 is TGTGCCAGTAGTATCGGGACAGGGGGCGTCGGTGGCTACACCTTC. The chain carries TRBV19 and TRBJ1-2; 12 nucleotides line up with TRBD1. This CDR3 has 15 amino acids. Per germline, CDR1 LNHDA and CDR2 SQIVND (reference sequence). V was pared by 3 bases and J by 7 bases, with 6 bases of the junction left unmatched.

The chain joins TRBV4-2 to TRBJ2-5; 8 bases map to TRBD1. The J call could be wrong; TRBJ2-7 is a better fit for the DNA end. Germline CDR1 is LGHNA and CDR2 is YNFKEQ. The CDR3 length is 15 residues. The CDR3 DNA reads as TGTGCCAGCAGCCAGGATCCGGGACAGGCCTACGAGCAGTACTTC. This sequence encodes CASSQDPGQAYEQYF.

In DNA form, the CDR3 reads TGTGCCAGCAGGACGAACACTGAAGCTTTCTTT. This encodes CASRTNTEAFF. V and J are TRBV27 and TRBJ1-1; D not resolved. The CDR3 sequence is 11 residues long. Germline V lookup: CDR1 MNHEY, CDR2 SMNVEV (reference sequence). Trimming took 6 bases from V and 1 from J, leaving 3 bases between them.

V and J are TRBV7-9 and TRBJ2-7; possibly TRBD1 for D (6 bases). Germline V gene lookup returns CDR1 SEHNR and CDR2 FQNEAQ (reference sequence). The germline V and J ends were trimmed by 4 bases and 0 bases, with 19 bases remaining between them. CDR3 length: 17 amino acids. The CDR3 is CASSSSTGTPFSYEQYF. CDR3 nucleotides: TGTGCCAGCAGCTCAAGTACCGGGACACCCTTCTCCTACGAGCAGTACTTC.

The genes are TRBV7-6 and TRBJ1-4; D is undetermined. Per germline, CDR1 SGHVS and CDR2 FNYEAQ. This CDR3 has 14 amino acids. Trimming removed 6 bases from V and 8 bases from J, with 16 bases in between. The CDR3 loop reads CASSQVLEREKLFF. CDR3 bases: TGTGCCAGCAGTCAAGTATTGGAGCGGGAAAAACTGTTTTTT.

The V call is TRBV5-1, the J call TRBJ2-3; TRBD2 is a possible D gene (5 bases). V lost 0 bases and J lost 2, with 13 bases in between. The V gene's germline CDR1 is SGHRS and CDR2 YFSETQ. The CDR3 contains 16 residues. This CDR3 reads CASSLAVSGLTDTQYF. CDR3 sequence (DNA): TGCGCCAGCAGCTTGGCAGTCTCCGGACTCACAGATACGCAGTATTTT.

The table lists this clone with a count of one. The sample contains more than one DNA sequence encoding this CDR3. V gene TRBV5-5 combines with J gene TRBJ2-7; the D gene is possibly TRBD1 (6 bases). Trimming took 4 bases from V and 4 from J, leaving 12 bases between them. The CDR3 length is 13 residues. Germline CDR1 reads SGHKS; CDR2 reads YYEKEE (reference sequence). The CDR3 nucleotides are TGTGCCAGCAGCAGAACGACAGGTTACGAGCAGTACTTC. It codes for CASSRTTGYEQYF.

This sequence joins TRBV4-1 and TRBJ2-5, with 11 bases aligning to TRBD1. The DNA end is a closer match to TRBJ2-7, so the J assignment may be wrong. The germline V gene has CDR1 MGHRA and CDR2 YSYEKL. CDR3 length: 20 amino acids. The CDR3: CASSHIVPRARDRGAYEQYF. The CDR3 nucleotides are TGCGCCAGCAGCCATATCGTGCCTCGTGCCCGGGACAGGGGGGCGTACGAGCAGTACTTC.

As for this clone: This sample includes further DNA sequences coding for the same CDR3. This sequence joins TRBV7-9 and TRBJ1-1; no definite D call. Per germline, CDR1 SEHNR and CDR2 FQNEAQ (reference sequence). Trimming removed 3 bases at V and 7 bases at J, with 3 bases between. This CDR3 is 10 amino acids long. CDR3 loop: CASSFGEAFF. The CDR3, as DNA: TGTGCCAGCAGCTTCGGTGAAGCTTTCTTT.